This passage covers 26 T cell receptor beta chains from one sample sequenced in a study of cytomegalovirus exposure and HLA in healthy donors. Generated by immunoSEQ multiplex PCR, the TCRdb table keeps only in-frame clones and is missing some. The sample has some 49,000 clones, 94% seen once. Source material: PBMCs. These receptors all come from a woman aged 18-29 years in good health and CMV-seropositive.

V is TRBV4-1 and J is TRBJ2-1; 7 bases are a match to TRBD2. Germline lookup yields CDR1 MGHRA and CDR2 YSYEKL. This CDR3 is 13 amino acids long. Trimming took 3 bases from V and 8 from J; bases not matched to a gene: 4. Here the CDR3 reads CASSQRLAYEQFF. The CDR3 DNA is TGCGCCAGCAGCCAGAGACTAGCCTATGAGCAGTTCTTC.

V usage is TRBV7-2 and J usage is TRBJ2-3; possible D gene TRBD2, 7 bases. The germline CDR1 and CDR2 sequences are SGHTA and FQGNSA. Trimming removed 5 bases from V and 2 bases from J, with 17 bases in between. The CDR3 consists of 16 residues. This chain's CDR3 is CASSRSGGLVTDTQYF. The CDR3 DNA reads TGTGCCAGCAGCCGCTCGGGGGGCCTTGTCACAGATACGCAGTATTTT.

The chain carries TRBV30 and TRBJ1-5, with D possibly TRBD1 on 6 matching bases. Germline V gene data show CDR1 as GTSNPN and CDR2 as SVGIG (reference sequence). V gave up 2 bases and J gave up 6 bases, with 14 bases separating them. The CDR3 spans 14 residues. The CDR3 here is CAWSQQGKAQPQHF. The CDR3 DNA is TGTGCCTGGAGTCAACAGGGCAAGGCTCAGCCCCAGCATTTT. Full variable domain (remainder filled in from reference TRBV30 and TRBJ1-5): SQTIHQWPATLVQPVGSPLSLECTVEGTSNPNLYWYRQAAGRGLQLLFYSVGIGQISSEVPQNLSASRPQDRQFILSSKKLLLSDSGFYLCAWSQQGKAQPQHFGDGTRLSIL.

V and J are TRBV25-1 and TRBJ1-2, with TRBD1 matching over 9 bases. There are 15 residues in the CDR3. Germline values: CDR1 MGHDK, CDR2 SYGVNS. V lost 2 bases, J lost 3 bases, and 4 bases stayed unmatched. Written as DNA, the CDR3 is TGTGCCAGCAGTGAAGAGGGACAGGGCTACTATGGCTACACCTTC. Translating it yields CASSEEGQGYYGYTF.

This clone showed up just once. The rearrangement uses TRBV2 and TRBJ2-7; 8 nucleotides align to TRBD1. The germline V gene encodes CDR1 SNHLY and CDR2 FYNNEI. The CDR3 is 14 amino acids. The V segment lost 2 bases and the J segment 5 bases; nucleotides outside the gene matches: 5. In DNA, the CDR3 is TGTGCCAGCAGTGAATCAGGGGGCAGCAACGAGCAGTACTTC. Its translation: CASSESGGSNEQYF.

The chain carries TRBV7-3 and TRBJ1-2; no clear D gene. The CDR3 has 13 residues. Germline CDR1 is SGHTA and CDR2 is FQGTGA. The V and J ends lost 5 bases and 6 bases respectively, with 13 bases between them. CDR3 sequence reads: CASSNTAGNGYTF. The CDR3, as DNA: TGTGCCAGCAGCAATACGGCGGGAAATGGCTACACCTTC.

The chain joins TRBV13 to TRBJ2-7, with 9 nucleotides matching TRBD1. Unmatched junction bases numbered 10, after V lost 5 bases and J lost 2 bases. The CDR3 has 16 amino acids. Germline V gene data show CDR1 as PRHDT and CDR2 as FYEKMQ (reference sequence). The CDR3 DNA reads as TGTGCCAGCAGCCTCGACCTCGGGACAGGGACCTACGAGCAGTACTTC. Protein sequence: CASSLDLGTGTYEQYF.

The chain employs TRBV10-3 and TRBJ2-7; possible D gene TRBD1, 6 bases. V dropped 5 bases and J dropped 2 bases, with 7 bases sitting between them. Per germline, CDR1 ENHRY and CDR2 SYGVKD. The CDR3 is 12 residues long. Written as DNA, the CDR3 is TGTGCCATCAGTAGGGACACCTACGAGCAGTACTTC. As protein: CAISRDTYEQYF.

The chain has TRBV27 and TRBJ1-2; 11 bases match TRBD1. With V trimmed by 7 bases and J by 4 bases, 8 bases remained unmatched. The V gene's germline CDR1 is MNHEY and CDR2 SMNVEV (reference sequence). The CDR3 extends over 15 amino acids. CDR3 residues: CASTLRGTGGYGYTF. As DNA, the CDR3 is TGTGCCAGCACCCTCCGTGGGACAGGGGGCTATGGCTACACCTTC.

The chain has TRBV28 and TRBJ2-7, with D maybe TRBD2 (5 bases). The CDR3 has 15 residues. Looked up from germline, CDR1 is MDHEN and CDR2 is SYDVKM. V lost 5 bases and J 5 bases, leaving 19 bases between the germline ends. The CDR3 sequence: CASSPISPPGNEQYF. CDR3 nucleotides: TGTGCCAGCAGTCCGATCTCCCCCCCCGGGAACGAGCAGTACTTC.

The chain employs TRBV4-2 and TRBJ2-1; 9 positions match TRBD2. There are 16 residues in the CDR3. Looked up from germline, CDR1 is LGHNA and CDR2 is YNFKEQ. The V gene end was trimmed by 0 bases and the J gene end by 5 bases; junction bases not matched to a gene: 5. The CDR3, as DNA: TGTGCCAGCAGCCAAGATAGAGCGGGAGGAAACAATGAGCAGTTCTTC. This sequence encodes CASSQDRAGGNNEQFF.

This chain links TRBV7-6 with TRBJ2-1; the match to TRBD2 covers 8 bases. This CDR3 comprises 16 residues. Germline loops: CDR1 SGHVS, CDR2 FNYEAQ. The ends lost 5 bases at V and 5 bases at J; junction bases unmatched: 11. CDR3 region: CASSPNVAGLNNEQFF. The CDR3 DNA reads as TGTGCCAGCAGCCCTAACGTAGCGGGGTTGAACAATGAGCAGTTCTTC.

This sequence joins TRBV9 and TRBJ2-4; TRBD2 might be the D (7 bases). Trimming took off 3 bases at V and 3 bases at J, with 16 bases between the two ends. The CDR3 contains 16 residues. CDR1 SGDLS and CDR2 YYNGEE come from the germline V gene. The CDR3 DNA follows: TGTGCCAGCAGCGGGTGGGGGGGCGCGGGCAAAAACATTCAGTACTTC. This sequence encodes CASSGWGGAGKNIQYF. Looking up the rest from reference TRBV9 and TRBJ2-4 gives the full variable domain: DSGVTQTPKHLITATGQRVTLRCSPRSGDLSVYWYQQSLDQGLQFLIQYYNGEERAKGNILERFSAQQFPDLHSELNLSSLELGDSALYFCASSGWGGAGKNIQYFGAGTRLSVL.

The DNA of the CDR3 is TGCGCCAGCAGCTTGGAGCCGGGAGGGACGAACACCGGGGAGCTGTTTTTT. This encodes CASSLEPGGTNTGELFF. V gene TRBV5-1 combines with J gene TRBJ2-2, with 8 positions matching TRBD2. The CDR3 is 17 residues long. Looked up from germline, CDR1 is SGHRS and CDR2 is YFSETQ. After removal of 0 bases from V and 0 bases from J, the junction contained 4 bases not matched to a gene.

This chain uses TRBV18 with TRBJ1-5; the D gene is possibly TRBD1 (5 bases). There are 14 residues in the CDR3. Trimming removed 2 bases at V and 4 bases at J, with 9 bases between. Per germline, CDR1 KGHSH and CDR2 LQKENI. The CDR3 region has the DNA TGTGCCAGCTCACCAGGGGCCGTTAATCAGCCCCAGCATTTT. Its translation: CASSPGAVNQPQHF.

The rearrangement uses TRBV9 and TRBJ2-7; 8 nucleotides match TRBD2. The CDR3 has 18 residues. Trimming at V came to 0 bases and at J to 0 bases, leaving 11 bases not matched to a gene. Germline loops: CDR1 SGDLS, CDR2 YYNGEE. This chain's CDR3 is CASSVGPPPTSGSYEQYF. The CDR3 DNA sequence: TGTGCCAGCAGCGTAGGACCCCCCCCTACTAGCGGCTCCTACGAGCAGTACTTC.

The chain recombines TRBV4-2 with TRBJ1-2; 7 nucleotides line up with TRBD1. Germline trimming cut 3 bases from V and 6 bases from J; bases unmatched to any gene: 4. The CDR3 is 13 amino acids. Germline V gene sequence: CDR1 LGHNA, CDR2 YNFKEQ. The DNA for the CDR3 is TGTGCCAGCAGCCAGGAACAGGGGAATGGCTACACCTTC. This encodes CASSQEQGNGYTF.

This chain connects TRBV30 to TRBJ2-2; 9 bases are shared with TRBD1. With V trimmed by 7 bases and J by 2 bases, 8 bases remained unmatched. The germline V gene encodes CDR1 GTSNPN and CDR2 SVGIG (reference sequence). This CDR3 is 15 amino acids long. CDR3 amino acids: CAFRRDRANTGELFF. In DNA, the CDR3 is TGTGCCTTTCGCCGGGACAGGGCAAACACCGGGGAGCTGTTTTTT.

This chain links TRBV9 with TRBJ2-7; TRBD2 matches at 7 bases. The CDR3 is 15 residues long. Germline trimming cut 4 bases from V and 0 bases from J; bases unmatched to any gene: 7. Germline V lookup: CDR1 SGDLS, CDR2 YYNGEE. The CDR3 coding sequence is TGTGCCAGCAGCCCGACTAGCTTGAGCTCCTACGAGCAGTACTTC. This sequence encodes CASSPTSLSSYEQYF. Using reference TRBV9 and TRBJ2-7 for the parts outside the CDR3, the full variable domain is DSGVTQTPKHLITATGQRVTLRCSPRSGDLSVYWYQQSLDQGLQFLIQYYNGEERAKGNILERFSAQQFPDLHSELNLSSLELGDSALYFCASSPTSLSSYEQYFGPGTRLTVT.

The rearrangement uses TRBV15 and TRBJ2-7; D perhaps matches TRBD2 (5 bases). The CDR3 has 14 amino acids. The germline gives CDR1 LNHNV, CDR2 YYDKDF (reference sequence). The V and J ends lost 3 bases and 6 bases respectively, with 15 bases between them. CDR3 in amino acids: CATSRSWGVTEQYF. The CDR3 bases are TGTGCCACCAGCAGGAGTTGGGGAGTGACCGAGCAGTACTTC. The variable domain in full, completed from reference TRBV15 and TRBJ2-7, reads DAMVIQNPRYQVTQFGKPVTLSCSQTLNHNVMYWYQQKSSQAPKLLFHYYDKDFNNEADTPDNFQSRRPNTSFCFLDIRSPGLGDTAMYLCATSRSWGVTEQYFGPGTRLTVT.

The V gene is TRBV18, the J gene TRBJ2-1; 9 positions agree with TRBD1. Trimming took 3 bases from V and 1 from J; bases not matched to a gene: 16. Looked up from germline, CDR1 is KGHSH and CDR2 is LQKENI. The CDR3 sequence is 20 residues long. As DNA, the CDR3 is TGTGCCAGCTCACCTACCTCACCGTACAGGGGGCTAGGTTCCTACAATGAGCAGTTCTTC. This sequence encodes CASSPTSPYRGLGSYNEQFF. The full variable domain, with the rest looked up from reference TRBV18 and TRBJ2-1, is NAGVMQNPRHLVRRRGQEARLRCSPMKGHSHVYWYRQLPEEGLKFMVYLQKENIIDESGMPKERFSAEFPKEGPSILRIQQVVRGDSAAYFCASSPTSPYRGLGSYNEQFFGPGTRLTVL.

The chain combines TRBV5-1 with TRBJ2-7; 11 positions match TRBD2. The CDR3 is 14 amino acids. The V gene end was trimmed by 4 bases and the J gene end by 6 bases; junction bases not matched to a gene: 6. Germline loops: CDR1 SGHRS, CDR2 YFSETQ. The CDR3 region has the DNA TGCGCCAGCAGCCAGACTAGCGGGAAGGCCGAGCAGTACTTC. Amino acid sequence: CASSQTSGKAEQYF.

Concerning this clone itself: One junction end does not reproduce the germline sequence, and a read error may be involved. This rearrangement joins TRBV7-7 to TRBJ2-2; TRBD2 might be the D (6 bases). Per germline, CDR1 SSHAT and CDR2 FNYEAQ (reference sequence). This CDR3 is built from 17 residues. As DNA, the CDR3 is TGTGCTAGCAGCATGGGGACTGGGCCACCGGGAACCGGGGAGCTGTTTTTT. It specifies CASSMGTGPPGTGELFF.

The CDR3 DNA sequence: TGTGCCAGCAGGCTTGCCGGACAGGGGGCCATCTACGAGCAGTACTTC. It encodes CASRLAGQGAIYEQYF. This chain links TRBV11-2 with TRBJ2-7, with 11 nucleotides matching TRBD1. J gave up 3 bases and V 6 bases, and 10 bases lay outside the gene matches. Germline V gene data show CDR1 as SGHAT and CDR2 as FQNNGV. The CDR3 length is 16 residues. Together with reference TRBV11-2 and TRBJ2-7, the CDR3 gives the full variable domain: EAGVAQSPRYKIIEKRQSVAFWCNPISGHATLYWYQQILGQGPKLLIQFQNNGVVDDSQLPKDRFSAERLKGVDSTLKIQPAKLEDSAVYLCASRLAGQGAIYEQYFGPGTRLTVT.

The chain joins TRBV6-5 to TRBJ1-1; D perhaps matches TRBD1 (5 bases). This CDR3 comprises 15 residues. Germline lookup yields CDR1 MNHEY and CDR2 SVGAGI. V was cut by 6 bases and J by 3 bases, with 17 bases left in between. CDR3: CASSLDRRGDTEAFF. In nucleotides, the CDR3 is TGTGCCAGCAGCCTAGATAGACGGGGGGACACTGAAGCTTTCTTT.

The chain recombines TRBV7-6 with TRBJ1-1, with 8 bases fitting TRBD1. CDR1 is SGHVS and CDR2 is FNYEAQ in the germline V gene. Unmatched junction bases numbered 14, after V lost 5 bases and J lost 12 bases. The CDR3 sequence is 14 residues long. Written as DNA, the CDR3 is TGTGCCAGCAGCGGTCGTAGGGACAGGAGGTTCCCTTTCTTT. As protein: CASSGRRDRRFPFF.